The 6 T cell receptor beta chains below all came from one sample that was sequenced in a study of blood T cell repertoires in COVID-19. Here immunoSEQ multiplex PCR was the method, and the copy in TCRdb shows in-frame clones only, minus some. This table has more than 95,000 clones, just under 85% appearing once. The sequenced sample was peripheral blood. These receptors were obtained from a woman of 80 years or more with active or convalescent COVID-19.

This clone turned up a few times. V and J are TRBV7-2 and TRBJ1-2; D is perhaps TRBD1 (6 bases). The ends were cut back, 1 base at V and 7 bases at J, with 13 bases in the middle. The CDR3 covers 14 residues. In germline, CDR1 is SGHTA, CDR2 FQGNSA. The CDR3 here is CASSLVGTLRGYTF. The CDR3 bases are TGTGCCAGCAGCTTAGTCGGGACATTGCGTGGCTACACCTTC. Full variable domain (outside the CDR3, taken from reference TRBV7-2 and TRBJ1-2): GAGVSQSPSNKVTEKGKDVELRCDPISGHTALYWYRQSLGQGLEFLIYFQGNSAPDKSGLPSDRFSAERTGGSVSTLTIQRTQQEDSAVYLCASSLVGTLRGYTFGSGTRLTVV.

This sequence joins TRBV5-1 and TRBJ1-3; a weak D match, TRBD1 (6 bases). V lost 4 bases and J lost 0, with 20 bases in between. The CDR3 consists of 18 residues. CDR1 SGHRS and CDR2 YFSETQ come from the germline V gene. In DNA form, the CDR3 reads TGCGCCAGCAGCCCGGGTCCCCAGGGGCTAAACTCTGGAAACACCATATATTTT. Its translation: CASSPGPQGLNSGNTIYF.

The V gene is TRBV11-2, the J gene TRBJ2-4, with D possibly matching TRBD2 (5 bases). The CDR3 is made up of 12 amino acids. The germline gives CDR1 SGHAT, CDR2 FQNNGV. The V gene lost 5 bases and the J gene lost 10 bases, with 12 bases spanning the gap. CDR3 in amino acids: CASSPSPGIQYF. CDR3 sequence (DNA): TGTGCCAGCAGCCCGTCGCCGGGGATTCAGTACTTC. Using reference TRBV11-2 and TRBJ2-4 for the parts outside the CDR3, the full variable domain is EAGVAQSPRYKIIEKRQSVAFWCNPISGHATLYWYQQILGQGPKLLIQFQNNGVVDDSQLPKDRFSAERLKGVDSTLKIQPAKLEDSAVYLCASSPSPGIQYFGAGTRLSVL.

The chain combines TRBV29-1 with TRBJ1-4; D is ambiguous. There are 14 residues in the CDR3. V lost 4 bases to trimming and J lost 0 bases, with 9 bases between them. Germline loops: CDR1 SQVTM, CDR2 ANQGSEA. CDR3 DNA: TGCAGCGTTGGGAGGGATGCAACTAATGAAAAACTGTTTTTT. Protein product: CSVGRDATNEKLFF.

The chain carries TRBV18 and TRBJ1-1; D is unclear. The CDR3 is 14 amino acids. V lost 2 bases and J 1 base, leaving 8 bases between the germline ends. Germline V CDR1 and CDR2: KGHSH, LQKENI. The CDR3: CASSPYRENTEAFF. CDR3 nucleotides: TGTGCCAGCTCACCATATCGGGAGAACACTGAAGCTTTCTTT.

The rearrangement uses TRBV6-5 and TRBJ1-3; possibly TRBD1 for D (5 bases). Germline-derived CDR1 and CDR2 are MNHEY and SVGAGI. The V gene lost 11 bases and the J gene lost 2 bases, with 10 bases spanning the gap. The CDR3 covers 12 residues. CDR3 nucleotide sequence: TGTGCCTCGTTGGGGCCTGGAAACACCATATATTTT. Translating it yields CASLGPGNTIYF.